The present entry profiles one T cell receptor beta chain with its context. With iRepertoire HTBI primers and Arm-PCR of CDR3 regions, TCR beta libraries were built. MiXCR was run by TCRdb on the multiplex PCR reads, yielding one entry per CDR3 protein. Of about 290,000 distinct CDR3 sequences in the sample, around 21% were seen once. This entry belongs to a study of regulatory T cells in long-lasting Graves disease. Per the germline V gene, CDR1 is MNHEY and CDR2 is SVGAGI. This CDR3 is built from 14 residues. Losses at the gene ends were 0 bases for V and 7 bases for J; bases not matched to a gene: 3. The sample's time point: persistent/refractory GD, antithyroid drugs over 5 years with positive TRAb. PBMCs provided the RNA from which the TCR library was made.

The V and J genes are TRBV6-5 and TRBJ1-2; 9 positions agree with TRBD1. The starting material was peripheral blood mononuclear cells (PBMCs), obtained when the disease was refractory, from a patient treated with antithyroid drugs. The TCR sequence derives from a female donor with Graves disease. The CDR3 loop is CASSYSGQGRGYTF. The CDR3 region has the DNA TGTGCCAGCAGTTACTCGGGACAGGGTCGTGGCTACACCTTC.